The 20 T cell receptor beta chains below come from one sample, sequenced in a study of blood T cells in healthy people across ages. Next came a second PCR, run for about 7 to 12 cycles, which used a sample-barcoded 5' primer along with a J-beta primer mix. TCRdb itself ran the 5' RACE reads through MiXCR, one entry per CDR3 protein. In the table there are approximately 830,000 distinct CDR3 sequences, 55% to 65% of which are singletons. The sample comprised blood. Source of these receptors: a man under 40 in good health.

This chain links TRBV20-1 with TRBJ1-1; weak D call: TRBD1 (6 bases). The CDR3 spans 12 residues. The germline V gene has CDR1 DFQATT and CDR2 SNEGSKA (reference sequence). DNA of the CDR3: TGCAGAGCCGACAGGAAGAACACTGAAGCTTTCTTT. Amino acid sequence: CRADRKNTEAFF.

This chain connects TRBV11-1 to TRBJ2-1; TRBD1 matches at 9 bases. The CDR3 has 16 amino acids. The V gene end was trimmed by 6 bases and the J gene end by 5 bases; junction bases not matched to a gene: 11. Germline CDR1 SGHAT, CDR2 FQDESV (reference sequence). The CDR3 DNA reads TGTGCCAGCAGTCCCAAGGACAGGGGATGGGACAATGAGCAGTTCTTC. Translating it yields CASSPKDRGWDNEQFF.

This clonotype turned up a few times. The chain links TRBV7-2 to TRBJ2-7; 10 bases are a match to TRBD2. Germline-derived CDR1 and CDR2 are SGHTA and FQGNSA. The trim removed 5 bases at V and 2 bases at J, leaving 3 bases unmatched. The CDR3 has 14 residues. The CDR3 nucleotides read TGTGCCAGCAGCAAAAGCGGGGGGGCCTACGAGCAGTACTTC. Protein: CASSKSGGAYEQYF.

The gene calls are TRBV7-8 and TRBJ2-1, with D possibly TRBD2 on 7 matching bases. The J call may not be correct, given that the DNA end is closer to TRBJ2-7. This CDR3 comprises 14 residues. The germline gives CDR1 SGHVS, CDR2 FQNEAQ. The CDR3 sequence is CASSLEGGANEQYF. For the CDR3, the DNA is TGTGCCAGCAGCCTAGAAGGGGGGGCGAATGAGCAGTACTTC.

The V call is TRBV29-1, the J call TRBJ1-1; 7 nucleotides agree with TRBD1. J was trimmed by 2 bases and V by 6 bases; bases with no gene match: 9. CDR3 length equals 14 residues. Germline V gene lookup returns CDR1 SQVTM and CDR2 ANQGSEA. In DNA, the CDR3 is TGCAGCGTGCAGGGGACAGCATTCAACACTGAAGCTTTCTTT. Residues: CSVQGTAFNTEAFF. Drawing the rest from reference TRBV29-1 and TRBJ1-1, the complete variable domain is SAVISQKPSRDICQRGTSLTIQCQVDSQVTMMFWYRQQPGQSLTLIATANQGSEATYESGFVIDKFPISRPNLTFSTLTVSNMSPEDSSIYLCSVQGTAFNTEAFFGQGTRLTVV.

DNA for the CDR3: TGTGCCAGCAGCTTAGGTATAGCGGGGATTTTCGACAATGAGCAGTTCTTC. The encoded protein is CASSLGIAGIFDNEQFF. The chain has TRBV11-2 and TRBJ2-1; TRBD2 matches at 8 bases. Germline V gene lookup returns CDR1 SGHAT and CDR2 FQNNGV. Trimming cost V 1 base and J 5 bases; bases outside gene matches: 10. This CDR3 has 17 amino acids.

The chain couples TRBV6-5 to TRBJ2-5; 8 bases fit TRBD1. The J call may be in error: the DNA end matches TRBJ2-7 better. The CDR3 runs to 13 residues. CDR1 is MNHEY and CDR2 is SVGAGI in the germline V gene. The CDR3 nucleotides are TGTGCCAGCAGTGACGCCGGGACAGGCGAGCAGTACTTC. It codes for CASSDAGTGEQYF.

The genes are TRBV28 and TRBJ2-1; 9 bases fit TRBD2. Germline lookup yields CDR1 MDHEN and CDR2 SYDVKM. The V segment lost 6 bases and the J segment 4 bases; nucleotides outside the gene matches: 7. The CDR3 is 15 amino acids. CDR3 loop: CASSETSGAYNEQFF. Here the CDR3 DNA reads TGTGCCAGCAGCGAGACTAGCGGAGCTTACAATGAGCAGTTCTTC.

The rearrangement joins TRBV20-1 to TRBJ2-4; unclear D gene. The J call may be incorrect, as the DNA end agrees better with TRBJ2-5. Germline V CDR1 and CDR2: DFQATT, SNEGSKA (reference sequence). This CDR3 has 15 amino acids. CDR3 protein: CSARDARLFQETQYF. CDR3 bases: TGCAGTGCTAGAGATGCGAGATTATTCCAAGAGACCCAGTACTTC.

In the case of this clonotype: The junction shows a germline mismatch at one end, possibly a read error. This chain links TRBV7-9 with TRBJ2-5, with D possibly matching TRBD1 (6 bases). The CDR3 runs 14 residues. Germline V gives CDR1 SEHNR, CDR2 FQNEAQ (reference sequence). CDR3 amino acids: CASSLKGQQEAQYF. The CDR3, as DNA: TGTGCCAGCAGCTTAAAGGGACAACAAGAGGCCCAGTACTTC.

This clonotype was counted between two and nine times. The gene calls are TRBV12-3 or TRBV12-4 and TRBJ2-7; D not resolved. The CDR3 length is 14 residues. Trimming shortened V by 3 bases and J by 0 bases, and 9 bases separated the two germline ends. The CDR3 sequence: CASSFAAISYEQYF. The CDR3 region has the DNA TGTGCCAGCAGTTTCGCGGCCATCTCCTACGAGCAGTACTTC.

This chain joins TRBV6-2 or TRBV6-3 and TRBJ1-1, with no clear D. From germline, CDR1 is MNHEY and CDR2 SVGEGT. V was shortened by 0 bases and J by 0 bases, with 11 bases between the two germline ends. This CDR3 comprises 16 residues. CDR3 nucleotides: TGTGCCAGCAGTTACTCGGTCCGGGTAGTGAACACTGAAGCTTTCTTT. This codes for CASSYSVRVVNTEAFF.

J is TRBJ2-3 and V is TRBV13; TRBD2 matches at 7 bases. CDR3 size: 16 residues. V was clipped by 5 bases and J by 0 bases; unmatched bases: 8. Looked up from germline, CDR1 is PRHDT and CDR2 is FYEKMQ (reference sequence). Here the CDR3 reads CASSPETSISTDTQYF. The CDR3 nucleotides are TGTGCCAGCAGCCCAGAGACTAGCATCAGCACAGATACGCAGTATTTT.

The CDR3 DNA reads as TGTGCCATCAGTGAGTCCCGGGCCGTGGGCACTGAAGCTTTCTTT. Amino acids: CAISESRAVGTEAFF. The genes are TRBV10-3 and TRBJ1-1; D remains ambiguous. The V end was cut by 0 bases, the J end by 4 bases, with 12 bases between. This CDR3 contains 15 residues. Germline values: CDR1 ENHRY, CDR2 SYGVKD.

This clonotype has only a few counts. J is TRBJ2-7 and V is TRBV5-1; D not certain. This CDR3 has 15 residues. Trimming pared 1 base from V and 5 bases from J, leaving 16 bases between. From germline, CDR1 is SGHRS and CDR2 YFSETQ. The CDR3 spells CASSLMGNMRNEQYF. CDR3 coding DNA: TGCGCCAGCAGCTTGATGGGAAACATGAGGAACGAGCAGTACTTC.

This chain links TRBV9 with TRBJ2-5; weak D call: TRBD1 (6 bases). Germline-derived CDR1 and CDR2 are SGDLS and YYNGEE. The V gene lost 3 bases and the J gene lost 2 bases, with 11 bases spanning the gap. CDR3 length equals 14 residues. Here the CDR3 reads CASSEEDRQETQYF. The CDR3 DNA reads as TGTGCCAGCAGCGAGGAGGACAGACAAGAGACCCAGTACTTC.

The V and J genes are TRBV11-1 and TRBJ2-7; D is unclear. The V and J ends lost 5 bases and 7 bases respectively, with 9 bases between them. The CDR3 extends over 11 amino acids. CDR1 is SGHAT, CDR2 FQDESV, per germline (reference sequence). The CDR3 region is CASSKKNEQYF. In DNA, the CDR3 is TGTGCCAGCAGCAAAAAGAATGAGCAGTACTTC.

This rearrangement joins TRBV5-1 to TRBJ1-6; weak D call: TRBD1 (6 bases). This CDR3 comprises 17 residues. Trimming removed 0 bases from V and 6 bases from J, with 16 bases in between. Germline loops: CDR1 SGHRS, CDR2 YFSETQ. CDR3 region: CASSLGVTGSGNSPLHF. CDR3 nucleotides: TGCGCCAGCAGCTTGGGGGTAACAGGGTCGGGTAATTCACCCCTCCACTTT.

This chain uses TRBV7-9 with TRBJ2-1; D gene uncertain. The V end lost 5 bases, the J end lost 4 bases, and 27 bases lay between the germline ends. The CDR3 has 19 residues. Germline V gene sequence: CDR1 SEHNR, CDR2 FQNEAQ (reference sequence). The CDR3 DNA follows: TGTGCCAGCAGCCAAAGGGTTGGAGTGCCCGTGATCGCATACAATGAGCAGTTCTTC. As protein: CASSQRVGVPVIAYNEQFF.

CDR3 coding DNA: TGCGCCAGCAGAAGACTAGTGGGGGGGAAAGAGACCCAGTACTTC. It encodes CASRRLVGGKETQYF. The chain has TRBV5-1 and TRBJ2-5; 7 bases are a match to TRBD2. CDR1 is SGHRS, CDR2 YFSETQ, per germline. This CDR3 region has 15 residues. The trim removed 5 bases at V and 3 bases at J, leaving 10 bases unmatched. The whole variable domain, remainder taken from reference TRBV5-1 and TRBJ2-5, is KAGVTQTPRYLIKTRGQQVTLSCSPISGHRSVSWYQQTPGQGLQFLFEYFSETQRNKGNFPGRFSGRQFSNSRSEMNVSTLELGDSALYLCASRRLVGGKETQYFGPGTRLLVL.